These 13 T cell receptor beta chains were sequenced from one sample in a study of sequential checkpoint blockade in melanoma. Indicated treatment: randomized to nivolumab then ipilimumab (arm A) or the reverse (arm B). TCRdb keeps only in-frame clones here, not all; method: immunoSEQ multiplex PCR. The repertoire includes roughly 12,000 clones, about 77% of them detected once, and 10% sits in the top ten. The sample in question was CD8+ T cells sorted from blood (inferred from file names), obtained from a patient given nivolumab and ipilimumab in sequence. The source of these receptors is a human donor with melanoma.

Comment on this clone: The junction departs from germline at one end; a sequencing error may be responsible. The chain recombines TRBV7-7 with TRBJ1-2, with TRBD1 matching 9 bases. Germline V lookup: CDR1 SSHAT, CDR2 FNYEAQ (reference sequence). CDR3 size: 15 residues. In DNA, the CDR3 is TGTGCTAGCAGCGCTCGGACAGGGGAGGGTACTGGCTACACCTTC. This encodes CASSARTGEGTGYTF.

This clone was seen only a few times. The genes are TRBV9 and TRBJ1-3, with D uncertain. Germline CDR1 is SGDLS and CDR2 is YYNGEE. Trimming took 6 bases from V and 1 from J, leaving 8 bases between them. The CDR3 is 13 amino acids. This chain's CDR3 is CASTPGSGNTIYF. The CDR3 DNA sequence: TGTGCCAGCACCCCGGGGTCTGGAAACACCATATATTTT.

The chain links TRBV4-3 to TRBJ2-1; 10 bases match TRBD2. After removal of 4 bases from V and 5 bases from J, the junction contained 5 bases not matched to a gene. Looked up from germline, CDR1 is LGHNA and CDR2 is YSLEER. This CDR3 has 15 amino acids. CDR3 amino acids: CASSLGTSANNEQFF. DNA of the CDR3: TGCGCCAGCAGCCTCGGGACTAGCGCTAACAATGAGCAGTTCTTC.

The chain has TRBV27 and TRBJ2-2; D may be TRBD2 (7 bases). The CDR3 sequence is 17 residues long. The germline gives CDR1 MNHEY, CDR2 SMNVEV (reference sequence). The V end lost 2 bases, the J end lost 5 bases, and 18 bases lay between the germline ends. The CDR3: CASSLRGAEGVTGELFF. In DNA, the CDR3 is TGTGCCAGCAGTTTACGGGGGGCTGAGGGGGTAACCGGGGAGCTGTTTTTT.

The rearrangement joins TRBV28 to TRBJ2-1; the D gene is possibly TRBD2 (6 bases). Germline CDR1 reads MDHEN; CDR2 reads SYDVKM. This CDR3 region has 17 residues. Between the trimmed V and J ends, which lost 2 bases and 0 bases, there was a span of 14 bases. CDR3 nucleotides: TGTGCCAGCAGTTTAGGGCTAGCGTTTAGCTCCTACAATGAGCAGTTCTTC. Translating it yields CASSLGLAFSSYNEQFF.

Turning to this clone: Other DNA variants within this sample encode the same CDR3. The chain carries TRBV9 and TRBJ2-5, with 10 positions matching TRBD2. Germline V gene data show CDR1 as SGDLS and CDR2 as YYNGEE. There are 14 residues in the CDR3. V was pared by 4 bases and J by 5 bases, with 5 bases of the junction left unmatched. The CDR3 here is CASSPSGREETQYF. In DNA form, the CDR3 reads TGTGCCAGCAGCCCCAGCGGGAGGGAGGAGACCCAGTACTTC.

The genes are TRBV11-2 and TRBJ2-5, with TRBD2 as a possible D gene (6 bases). The DNA end favors TRBJ2-7, so the J call may be wrong. CDR1 and CDR2 from the germline V gene are SGHAT and FQNNGV. The CDR3 is made up of 14 amino acids. The CDR3 region has the DNA TGTGCCAGCAGCTTTGGAGGGACCTCCTACGAGCAGTACTTC. This sequence encodes CASSFGGTSYEQYF.

This rearrangement joins TRBV7-3 to TRBJ2-7; the D gene is possibly TRBD2 (6 bases). The V end lost 2 bases, the J end lost 5 bases, and 10 bases lay between the germline ends. Per germline, CDR1 SGHTA and CDR2 FQGTGA. CDR3 size: 13 residues. This CDR3 reads CASSLGGSNEQYF. The CDR3 nucleotides read TGTGCCAGCAGCTTAGGGGGGAGTAACGAGCAGTACTTC.

V gene TRBV19 combines with J gene TRBJ2-7; maybe TRBD1 (6 bases). The germline V gene has CDR1 LNHDA and CDR2 SQIVND (reference sequence). The CDR3 runs 14 residues. V dropped 6 bases and J dropped 4 bases, with 16 bases sitting between them. CDR3 sequence reads: CASRPTGLGYEQYF. The CDR3 nucleotides read TGTGCCAGTAGACCCACAGGGTTGGGGTACGAGCAGTACTTC.

The chain links TRBV29-1 to TRBJ1-2; D gene uncertain. The CDR3 consists of 9 residues. Germline-derived CDR1 and CDR2 are SQVTM and ANQGSEA. V shed 3 bases and J shed 14 bases, with 10 bases lying between them. CDR3 nucleotide sequence: TGCAGCGTTGATGAGGTCTGGACCTTC. It translates to CSVDEVWTF.

CDR3: CASRKDQRSQYF. Here the CDR3 DNA reads TGTGCAAGTCGCAAAGATCAGCGGTCGCAGTATTTT. The rearrangement links TRBV12-2 to TRBJ2-3; TRBD2, the D gene given by the table, was not confirmed from the DNA. TRBV12-2 corresponds to a pseudogene. This CDR3 is built from 12 residues.

The count of this clone is one. DNA for the CDR3: TGTGCCAGCAGTTTATCCCAGGGACTGGACCTGTTCTTC. Protein product: CASSLSQGLDLFF. This chain links TRBV27 with TRBJ2-1; D is possibly TRBD2 (6 bases). Per germline, CDR1 MNHEY and CDR2 SMNVEV (reference sequence). V was clipped by 0 bases and J by 15 bases, with 15 bases between them. The CDR3 is 13 residues long.

The chain uses TRBV7-2 and TRBJ2-1; 14 bases line up with TRBD2. With 6 bases clipped from V and 8 bases from J, the junction kept 9 bases outside the gene matches. The CDR3 runs 16 residues. Germline V gives CDR1 SGHTA, CDR2 FQGNSA. CDR3 amino acids: CASRRKGLAGVDEQFF. The DNA for the CDR3 is TGTGCCAGCAGACGAAAGGGACTAGCGGGAGTTGATGAGCAGTTCTTC.